These 17 T cell receptor beta chains were all obtained from the same sample, sequenced in a study of shared clonotypes between healthy human individuals. Generated by immunoSEQ multiplex PCR, the TCRdb table keeps only in-frame clones and is missing some. The sample holds hundreds of thousands of clones; 70% to 80% are singletons and the top ten take about 13%. Sequenced: PBMCs. The receptors were sampled from a middle-aged woman in good health. Some clones in this sample may be carry-over from other donors' samples.

V usage is TRBV27 and J usage is TRBJ1-1, with D tentatively TRBD1 (6 bases). The CDR3 extends over 13 amino acids. Germline assignment: CDR1 MNHEY and CDR2 SMNVEV (reference sequence). The ends were cut back, 5 bases at V and 0 bases at J, with 7 bases in the middle. In nucleotides, the CDR3 is TGTGCCAGCAGTGGACAGATGAACACTGAAGCTTTCTTT. It encodes CASSGQMNTEAFF.

The rearrangement joins TRBV6-5 to TRBJ1-1; D gene ambiguous. The CDR3 totals 15 residues. Germline CDR1 MNHEY, CDR2 SVGAGI. V was cut by 1 base and J by 2 bases, with 11 bases left in between. The CDR3 region is CASSYYGPTNTEAFF. CDR3 in DNA: TGTGCCAGCAGTTACTACGGACCGACTAACACTGAAGCTTTCTTT.

The gene calls are TRBV2 and TRBJ1-2; no reliable D call. Germline V gene lookup returns CDR1 SNHLY and CDR2 FYNNEI. There are 13 residues in the CDR3. Trimming pared 4 bases from V and 8 bases from J, leaving 14 bases between. CDR3 sequence reads: CASSGVSTPGYTF. In DNA form, the CDR3 reads TGTGCCAGCAGTGGGGTATCCACTCCCGGCTACACCTTC.

The chain's CDR3 is CASSLYTGADTQYF. Here the CDR3 DNA reads TGTGCCAGCAGCTTATACACGGGAGCAGATACGCAGTATTTT. The rearrangement links TRBV7-3 to TRBJ2-3; weak D call: TRBD2 (6 bases). V shed 2 bases and J shed 4 bases, with 10 bases lying between them. Germline CDR1 and CDR2: SGHTA and FQGTGA. The CDR3 sequence is 14 residues long.

This chain links TRBV18 with TRBJ2-3; 7 positions match TRBD1. Unmatched junction bases numbered 5, after V lost 1 base and J lost 1 base. This CDR3 is built from 16 residues. Germline CDR1 is KGHSH and CDR2 is LQKENI. The CDR3 here is CASSPLNQGGTDTQYF. In nucleotides, the CDR3 is TGTGCCAGCTCACCACTCAATCAGGGGGGCACAGATACGCAGTATTTT.

This chain links TRBV29-1 with TRBJ2-5, with 9 bases lining up with TRBD1. With the DNA end fitting TRBJ2-7 better, the J assignment may be wrong. Per the germline V gene, CDR1 is SQVTM and CDR2 is ANQGSEA. The CDR3 contains 14 residues. The CDR3 loop reads CSVAPGTGRYEQYF. CDR3 nucleotides: TGCAGCGTTGCTCCCGGGACAGGGAGATACGAGCAGTACTTC.

The chain employs TRBV29-1 and TRBJ1-2; D not resolved. The CDR3 has 12 residues. Germline V CDR1 and CDR2: SQVTM, ANQGSEA. The ends were cut back, 2 bases at V and 5 bases at J, with 9 bases in the middle. The CDR3 is CSVEWGFYGYTF. CDR3 DNA: TGCAGCGTTGAATGGGGTTTTTATGGCTACACCTTC.

This clone was detected only a few times. The rearrangement uses TRBV2 and TRBJ1-1; TRBD1 matches at 10 bases. The ends lost 0 bases at V and 12 bases at J; junction bases unmatched: 4. Germline V gene sequence: CDR1 SNHLY, CDR2 FYNNEI. The CDR3 covers 13 residues. The CDR3: CASSEARQGASFF. In DNA, the CDR3 is TGTGCCAGCAGTGAAGCTAGACAGGGGGCGTCTTTCTTT.

The chain links TRBV5-8 to TRBJ2-4; 11 positions agree with TRBD2. The CDR3 sequence is 14 residues long. Trimming took 3 bases from V and 5 from J; bases not matched to a gene: 1. Germline V gives CDR1 SGHTS, CDR2 YDEGEE. CDR3 protein: CASSWGLAENIQYF. The CDR3 coding sequence is TGTGCCAGCAGCTGGGGACTAGCGGAAAACATTCAGTACTTC.

The CDR3 nucleotides read TGTGCCAGCAGCTCCCCTCCTAGCGGAGGTTCCCTTGACGAGCAGTACTTC. Translating it yields CASSSPPSGGSLDEQYF. V and J are TRBV11-2 and TRBJ2-7; 7 bases agree with TRBD2. With V trimmed by 4 bases and J by 5 bases, 17 bases remained unmatched. Germline V gene data show CDR1 as SGHAT and CDR2 as FQNNGV. This CDR3 has 17 residues.

Comments on this clone: This sample also contains other DNA sequences that code for the same CDR3. V gene TRBV2 combines with J gene TRBJ2-1, with 7 bases that match TRBD2. The CDR3 sequence is 15 residues long. V trimming: 1 base; J trimming: 2 bases; junction bases outside the gene matches: 2. From germline, CDR1 is SNHLY and CDR2 FYNNEI. In nucleotides, the CDR3 is TGTGCCAGCAGTGAAGGGCTAGCGGCCTACAATGAGCAGTTCTTC. It yields the protein CASSEGLAAYNEQFF.

The chain uses TRBV6-1 and TRBJ2-7; tentatively, D is TRBD1 or TRBD2 (5 bases each). Germline CDR1 reads MNHNS; CDR2 reads SASEGT. V shed 1 base and J shed 2 bases, with 21 bases lying between them. The CDR3 covers 18 residues. Here the CDR3 reads CASSEVLPGWDQTYEQYF. CDR3 nucleotides: TGTGCCAGCAGTGAAGTGTTGCCCGGGTGGGACCAAACCTACGAGCAGTACTTC.

This chain uses TRBV5-1 with TRBJ2-7, with a possible D match to TRBD2 (7 bases). The CDR3 loop spans 14 amino acids. Germline lookup yields CDR1 SGHRS and CDR2 YFSETQ. Trimming left V 0 bases short and J 6 bases short, with 13 bases between. In nucleotides, the CDR3 is TGCGCCAGCAGCTTGGCCGGGGGGCTGGGCGAGCAGTACTTC. It codes for CASSLAGGLGEQYF.

This chain connects TRBV7-3 to TRBJ1-1; TRBD1 is a possible D gene (5 bases). The length of the CDR3 is 12 residues. Germline V gives CDR1 SGHTA, CDR2 FQGTGA. V lost 4 bases and J lost 12, with 15 bases in between. The CDR3 bases are TGTGCCAGCAGCTCATCGGGGCAGGTCCCTTTCTTT. It codes for CASSSSGQVPFF.

This clone was recorded once. V gene TRBV9 combines with J gene TRBJ2-1; 9 positions agree with TRBD2. The germline CDR1 and CDR2 sequences are SGDLS and YYNGEE. V lost 6 bases to trimming and J lost 7 bases; unmatched junction nucleotides: 11. There are 15 residues in the CDR3. The DNA of the CDR3 is TGTGCCAGCACCCCTTCCGGGACTAGCAATAATGAGCAGTTCTTC. It encodes CASTPSGTSNNEQFF.

The chain employs TRBV5-6 and TRBJ1-5; D gene ambiguous. The germline V gene has CDR1 SGHDT and CDR2 YYEEEE. CDR3 length equals 12 residues. The V and J ends lost 0 bases and 3 bases respectively, with 1 base between them. CDR3 DNA sequence: TGTGCCAGCAGCTTGGCCAATCAGCCCCAGCATTTT. Translating it yields CASSLANQPQHF.

The rearrangement joins TRBV10-3 to TRBJ1-2; D is unresolved. The germline V and J ends were trimmed by 0 bases and 7 bases, with 6 bases remaining between them. The germline CDR1 and CDR2 sequences are ENHRY and SYGVKD. The CDR3 contains 12 residues. The CDR3 region has the DNA TGTGCCATCAGTGAGTCAGAGGGTGGCTACACCTTC. Translating gives CAISESEGGYTF.